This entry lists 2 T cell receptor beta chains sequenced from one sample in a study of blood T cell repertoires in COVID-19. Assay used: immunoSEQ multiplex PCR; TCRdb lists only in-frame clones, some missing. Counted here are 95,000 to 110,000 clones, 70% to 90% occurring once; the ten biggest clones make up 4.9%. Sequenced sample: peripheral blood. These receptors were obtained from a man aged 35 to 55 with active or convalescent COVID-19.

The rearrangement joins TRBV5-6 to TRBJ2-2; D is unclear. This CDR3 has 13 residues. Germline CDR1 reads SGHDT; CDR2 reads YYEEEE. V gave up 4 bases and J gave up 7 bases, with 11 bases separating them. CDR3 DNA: TGTGCCAGCAGCGCCAAACCGGGCGGGGAGCTGTTTTTT. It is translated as CASSAKPGGELFF.

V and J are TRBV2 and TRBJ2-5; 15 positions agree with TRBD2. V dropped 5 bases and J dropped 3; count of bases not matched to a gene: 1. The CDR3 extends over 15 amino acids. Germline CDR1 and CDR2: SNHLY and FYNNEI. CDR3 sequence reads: CASSRTSGGEETQYF. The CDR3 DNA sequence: TGTGCCAGCAGTCGGACTAGCGGGGGGGAAGAGACCCAGTACTTC.